This TCR beta chain was captured in a study of T cell repertoires in cytomegalovirus infection. Germline V CDR1 and CDR2: SGHAT, FQNNGV. Unmatched junction bases numbered 6, after V lost 3 bases and J lost 3 bases. The CDR3 is 15 amino acids. TCRdb used MiXCR to reprocess the reads, holding one entry per CDR3 protein. The repertoire includes roughly 180,000 distinct CDR3 sequences, less than 25% of them detected once, and under 30% sits in the top ten. Regarding the study as a whole: In two of eight donors, the top clonotype was HLA-C-restricted CMV-specific. CMV carriers with the relevant HLA were identified by cumulative public TCR beta family frequency.

This clonotype came up a few times. Its specificity is unknown. The material sequenced was CD8+ T cells from cultured PBMCs, taken from culture after CMV antigen stimulation. The receptor's source is a human donor in good health (CMV status not recorded). Some clones in this sample may be carry-over from other donors' samples. The chain is built from TRBV11-2 and TRBJ2-7; 9 nucleotides match TRBD1. CDR3 region: CASSLWDRDNYEQYF. The DNA of the CDR3 is TGTGCCAGCAGCTTGTGGGACAGGGACAACTACGAGCAGTACTTC.